These 4 T cell receptor beta chains were sequenced from one sample in a study of T cells after yellow fever vaccination. TCRdb ran MiXCR on the 5' RACE reads and lists one entry per CDR3 protein. The sample holds some 300,000 distinct CDR3 sequences, around 4% seen once. This specimen consisted of PBMCs, obtained on the day of the yellow fever booster vaccination. Source of these receptors: a man between 18 and 29 years old who received the YFV17D yellow fever vaccine.

This clonotype was detected many times. The chain carries TRBV10-3 and TRBJ2-1; possibly TRBD1 for D (6 bases). V was clipped by 6 bases and J by 2 bases, with 14 bases between them. The CDR3 loop spans 15 amino acids. The germline gives CDR1 ENHRY, CDR2 SYGVKD. CDR3 residues: CAIRERTETYNEQFF. The CDR3, as DNA: TGTGCCATCAGGGAACGGACAGAAACCTACAATGAGCAGTTCTTC.

This clonotype was counted at least ten times. This chain joins TRBV11-2 and TRBJ2-2; TRBD2 aligns across 8 bases. Trimming cost V 3 bases and J 7 bases; bases outside gene matches: 10. Per the germline V gene, CDR1 is SGHAT and CDR2 is FQNNGV. CDR3 length: 16 residues. CDR3 DNA: TGTGCCAGCAGCTTCGGAGCGGGGGTCCTCGGCGGGGAGCTGTTTTTT. It specifies CASSFGAGVLGGELFF.

This clonotype showed up many times. The rearrangement links TRBV4-3 to TRBJ2-5, with TRBD2 identical over 12 bases. V was clipped by 4 bases and J by 5 bases; unmatched bases: 8. Germline CDR1 is LGHNA and CDR2 is YSLEER. This CDR3 comprises 16 residues. CDR3 loop: CASSPSSGGAWETQYF. The CDR3 DNA reads as TGCGCCAGCAGCCCCTCTAGCGGGGGGGCCTGGGAGACCCAGTACTTC.

This clonotype has a handful of counts. The chain has TRBV4-1 and TRBJ1-6; 9 bases are shared with TRBD1. The CDR3 loop spans 17 amino acids. The germline V gene has CDR1 MGHRA and CDR2 YSYEKL. V lost 3 bases, J lost 10 bases, and 13 bases stayed unmatched. The CDR3, as DNA: TGCGCCAGCAGCCAGACTGCCGGGACAGGGTTTCGGTCACCCCTCCACTTT. As protein: CASSQTAGTGFRSPLHF.